The 28 T cell receptor beta chains below come from one sample, sequenced in a study of T cells after yellow fever vaccination. Via MiXCR, TCRdb re-called the 5' RACE reads, giving one row per CDR3 protein. In the table there are about 580,000 distinct CDR3 sequences, roughly a sixth of which are singletons. Specimen: PBMCs, collected around 5 days after the first yellow fever vaccination. The source of these receptors is a man younger than 30 who received the YFV17D yellow fever vaccine.

The V and J genes are TRBV7-9 and TRBJ1-4, with 7 bases fitting TRBD1. The CDR3 covers 15 residues. Germline V gene lookup returns CDR1 SEHNR and CDR2 FQNEAQ (reference sequence). V dropped 6 bases and J dropped 4; count of bases not matched to a gene: 8. CDR3 coding DNA: TGTGCCAGCAGACCCCGACAGGGCCTTAATGAAAAACTGTTTTTT. This translates into CASRPRQGLNEKLFF.

This clonotype has a handful of counts. The rearrangement joins TRBV3-1 to TRBJ2-3; TRBD2 agrees at 12 bases. Germline V gene lookup returns CDR1 LGHDT and CDR2 YNNKEL (reference sequence). The CDR3 extends over 16 amino acids. The trim removed 8 bases at V and 2 bases at J, leaving 8 bases unmatched. The CDR3 loop is CASRLLAGGTTDTQYF. The CDR3 region has the DNA TGTGCCAGCCGCTTACTAGCGGGGGGAACCACAGATACGCAGTATTTT.

The chain combines TRBV3-1 with TRBJ2-5; no clear D. The CDR3 loop spans 13 amino acids. V was shortened by 2 bases and J by 5 bases, with 9 bases between the two germline ends. Germline CDR1 reads LGHDT; CDR2 reads YNNKEL (reference sequence). Here the CDR3 reads CASSQTARETQYF. CDR3 nucleotide sequence: TGTGCCAGCAGCCAAACCGCGAGGGAGACCCAGTACTTC.

The V and J genes are TRBV6-5 and TRBJ1-6; D may be TRBD1 (5 bases). Trimming took 4 bases from V and 0 from J, leaving 13 bases between them. Germline assignment: CDR1 MNHEY and CDR2 SVGAGI. The CDR3 runs 17 residues. The CDR3 region is CASSWRGPSSYNSPLHF. The CDR3 DNA is TGTGCCAGCAGTTGGAGGGGCCCTAGCTCCTATAATTCACCCCTCCACTTT.

The rearrangement uses TRBV6-1 and TRBJ2-5, with 8 bases aligning to TRBD1. Trimming removed 6 bases from V and 5 bases from J; junction bases left unmatched: 8. The CDR3 runs 14 residues. The germline V gene encodes CDR1 MNHNS and CDR2 SASEGT. CDR3 DNA: TGTGCCAGCAGACCCGACAGGGGTTGGGAGACCCAGTACTTC. This gives the protein CASRPDRGWETQYF.

This clonotype was seen more than once but under ten times. The J gene is TRBJ2-1, the V gene TRBV10-3; unclear D gene. The CDR3 extends over 14 amino acids. Between the trimmed V and J ends, which lost 2 bases and 0 bases, there was a span of 5 bases. The germline gives CDR1 ENHRY, CDR2 SYGVKD. CDR3 loop: CAISEDNSYNEQFF. The CDR3 DNA reads TGTGCCATCAGTGAGGACAACTCCTACAATGAGCAGTTCTTC.

This clonotype has at least ten counts. The CDR3 spells CASSGANEQFF. DNA for the CDR3: TGTGCCAGCAGTGGGGCCAATGAGCAGTTCTTC. This rearrangement joins TRBV25-1 to TRBJ2-1; no reliable D call. This CDR3 has 11 residues. The germline V and J ends were trimmed by 4 bases and 6 bases, with 4 bases remaining between them. Germline V lookup: CDR1 MGHDK, CDR2 SYGVNS. Drawing the rest from reference TRBV25-1 and TRBJ2-1, the complete variable domain is EADIYQTPRYLVIGTGKKITLECSQTMGHDKMYWYQQDPGMELHLIHYSYGVNSTEKGDLSSESTVSRIRTEHFPLTLESARPSHTSQYLCASSGANEQFFGPGTRLTVL.

Only a few counts were recorded for this clonotype. The chain couples TRBV4-3 to TRBJ2-1; D unclear. The ends were cut back, 0 bases at V and 7 bases at J, with 16 bases in the middle. The CDR3 is 16 amino acids. CDR1 and CDR2 (germline): LGHNA, YSLEER. CDR3 nucleotide sequence: TGCGCCAGCAGCCAAGATCCCGGGTTCCTGAGGAATGAGCAGTTCTTC. It translates to CASSQDPGFLRNEQFF.

The chain links TRBV24-1 to TRBJ2-7; the D gene is possibly TRBD1 (5 bases). Germline CDR1 KGHDR, CDR2 SFDVKD. This CDR3 is built from 17 residues. Trimming took 0 bases from V and 5 from J, leaving 19 bases between them. Written as DNA, the CDR3 is TGTGCCACCAGTGATTTGAGGGGCCAGGAGCGCAACGACGAGCAGTACGTC. Its translation: CATSDLRGQERNDEQYV.

This rearrangement joins TRBV12-3 or TRBV12-4 to TRBJ1-3; D is perhaps TRBD1 (6 bases). Trimming cost V 3 bases and J 3 bases, with 12 bases left between them. The CDR3 consists of 15 residues. This CDR3 reads CASSFQGFGGNTIYF. In DNA, the CDR3 is TGTGCCAGCAGTTTCCAGGGGTTTGGTGGAAACACCATATATTTT.

The rearrangement links TRBV7-2 to TRBJ2-5; TRBD2 might be the D (5 bases). This CDR3 comprises 16 residues. CDR1 and CDR2 (germline): SGHTA, FQGNSA. The V end lost 5 bases, the J end lost 4 bases, and 20 bases lay between the germline ends. Written as DNA, the CDR3 is TGTGCCAGCAGCCCTGGGGAGATGGGTAGTGGAGAGACCCAGTACTTC. Its protein product is CASSPGEMGSGETQYF.

This clonotype was counted a few times. J is TRBJ2-2 and V is TRBV12-3 or TRBV12-4, with 13 bases fitting TRBD2. Trimming took 7 bases from V and 5 from J; bases not matched to a gene: 4. CDR3 length: 15 amino acids. DNA of the CDR3: TGTGCCAGCAAACTAGCGGGGGGGCGTACCGGGGAGCTGTTTTTT. Translation: CASKLAGGRTGELFF.

This clonotype was found many times. This chain joins TRBV5-1 and TRBJ2-7; D is unresolved. This CDR3 has 14 amino acids. Trimming cost V 1 base and J 4 bases, with 12 bases left between them. Germline assignment: CDR1 SGHRS and CDR2 YFSETQ. CDR3 nucleotide sequence: TGCGCCAGCAGCTTGTCCCCCTCCCGGTACGAGCAGTACGTC. It specifies CASSLSPSRYEQYV.

The CDR3 coding sequence is TGTGCCAGCAGTTACCAAGTTGACAATGAGCAGTTCTTC. Protein: CASSYQVDNEQFF. The rearrangement uses TRBV6-5 and TRBJ2-1, with no clear D. CDR3 size: 13 residues. Trimming pared 2 bases from V and 5 bases from J, leaving 7 bases between. Germline V gene data show CDR1 as MNHEY and CDR2 as SVGAGI.

This clonotype came up a few times. This chain connects TRBV7-2 to TRBJ2-7, with 8 bases fitting TRBD1. Per the germline V gene, CDR1 is SGHTA and CDR2 is FQGNSA. The CDR3 sequence is 13 residues long. The V and J ends lost 10 bases and 2 bases, in that order; junction bases with no gene match: 7. The CDR3 region is CAIVTGVTYEQYF. The CDR3 region has the DNA TGTGCCATCGTGACAGGGGTAACCTACGAGCAGTACTTC.

This rearrangement joins TRBV12-3 or TRBV12-4 to TRBJ1-3, with TRBD1 as a possible D gene (6 bases). Trimming pared 2 bases from V and 4 bases from J, leaving 12 bases between. This CDR3 contains 15 residues. CDR3 nucleotide sequence: TGTGCCAGCAGTTTATCCTCACAGGGAGGAAACACCATATATTTT. Encoded protein: CASSLSSQGGNTIYF.

This clonotype occurred a few times. The chain links TRBV7-9 to TRBJ2-5, with 7 nucleotides matching TRBD2. After removal of 2 bases from V and 1 base from J, the junction contained 7 bases not matched to a gene. Germline V CDR1 and CDR2: SEHNR, FQNEAQ (reference sequence). The CDR3 runs to 16 residues. This CDR3 is CASSLTGGGGQETQYF. In DNA form, the CDR3 reads TGTGCCAGCAGCTTAACTGGCGGGGGAGGCCAAGAGACCCAGTACTTC.

This clonotype has only a few counts. The chain carries TRBV3-1 and TRBJ2-1; possibly TRBD1 for D (6 bases). V lost 1 base, J lost 7 bases, and 14 bases lay in between. Germline CDR1 LGHDT, CDR2 YNNKEL (reference sequence). CDR3 length: 15 amino acids. DNA of the CDR3: TGTGCCAGCAGCCAAGTGGGGGCCTTATGGAATGAGCAGTTCTTC. Translated, it gives CASSQVGALWNEQFF.

This clonotype was observed a few times. This rearrangement joins TRBV7-2 to TRBJ1-4, with no clear D. Looked up from germline, CDR1 is SGHTA and CDR2 is FQGNSA. V was shortened by 5 bases and J by 6 bases, with 19 bases between the two germline ends. The CDR3 length is 16 residues. The DNA of the CDR3 is TGTGCCAGCAGCCCCCGTTTCGGGGTCCCTTATGAAAAACTGTTTTTT. The encoded protein is CASSPRFGVPYEKLFF.

A few counts support this clonotype. The chain carries TRBV20-1 and TRBJ1-5; D ambiguous. Germline CDR1 DFQATT, CDR2 SNEGSKA (reference sequence). The CDR3 is made up of 15 amino acids. The V end lost 1 base, the J end lost 2 bases, and 12 bases lay between the germline ends. The CDR3 sequence: CSARAQTTGNQPQHF. CDR3 bases: TGCAGTGCTAGAGCTCAGACAACTGGCAATCAGCCCCAGCATTTT.

This clonotype has a count of ten or more. The V call is TRBV7-8, the J call TRBJ1-1; tentatively, D is TRBD1 (5 bases). Germline assignment: CDR1 SGHVS and CDR2 FQNEAQ. V was shortened by 2 bases and J by 5 bases, with 15 bases between the two germline ends. CDR3 length: 15 amino acids. CDR3 in amino acids: CASSLLGGGGTEAFF. The CDR3 DNA is TGTGCCAGCAGCTTATTAGGCGGGGGGGGGACTGAAGCTTTCTTT.

The V gene is TRBV7-2, the J gene TRBJ1-2; maybe TRBD1 (5 bases). V lost 1 base, J lost 4 bases, and 19 bases lay in between. This CDR3 spans 17 amino acids. Germline assignment: CDR1 SGHTA and CDR2 FQGNSA. CDR3 DNA sequence: TGTGCCAGCAGCTTAGGGTACCTCGGGGGGGGTCCCTATGGCTACACCTTC. Translated: CASSLGYLGGGPYGYTF.

This clonotype was seen many times. This chain joins TRBV4-3 and TRBJ2-3; TRBD1 matches 10 bases. Per the germline V gene, CDR1 is LGHNA and CDR2 is YSLEER. The CDR3 has 16 residues. Germline trimming cut 2 bases from V and 6 bases from J; bases unmatched to any gene: 8. CDR3 protein: CASSQLFGTGDDTQYF. The CDR3 DNA is TGCGCCAGCAGCCAATTGTTCGGGACAGGGGATGATACGCAGTATTTT.

This clonotype appeared many times. This chain joins TRBV3-1 and TRBJ1-1, with D unclear. Trimming took off 2 bases at V and 1 base at J, with 11 bases between the two ends. Germline V gene sequence: CDR1 LGHDT, CDR2 YNNKEL (reference sequence). CDR3 length: 15 amino acids. The CDR3, as DNA: TGTGCCAGCAGCCAACTTTTCTTCGGGAACACTGAAGCTTTCTTT. Its protein is CASSQLFFGNTEAFF.

This clonotype was counted a few times. The chain has TRBV9 and TRBJ1-2; D is possibly TRBD1 (6 bases). The CDR3 is 15 amino acids. Germline V gene sequence: CDR1 SGDLS, CDR2 YYNGEE. V lost 0 bases, J lost 6 bases, and 15 bases lay in between. CDR3 nucleotides: TGTGCCAGCAGCGTAGTGGACAGCCCATCTCATGGCTACACCTTC. Its protein is CASSVVDSPSHGYTF.

This clonotype occurred a few times. The V gene is TRBV5-1, the J gene TRBJ2-3; TRBD2 aligns across 7 bases. The CDR3 length is 15 residues. V lost 2 bases and J lost 3; bases outside the gene matches: 6. Germline CDR1 and CDR2: SGHRS and YFSETQ. Here the CDR3 DNA reads TGCGCCAGCAGCTTTTATGGACTAGTAACAGATACGCAGTATTTT. Its translation: CASSFYGLVTDTQYF.

This sequence joins TRBV10-3 and TRBJ1-1; possible D gene TRBD1, 6 bases. The CDR3 loop spans 15 amino acids. V lost 11 bases and J 3 bases, leaving 22 bases between the germline ends. Germline loops: CDR1 ENHRY, CDR2 SYGVKD. CDR3 amino acids: CALRPSTGSDTEAFF. In DNA, the CDR3 is TGTGCCCTCCGCCCCTCCACAGGGTCCGACACTGAAGCTTTCTTT.

This chain uses TRBV20-1 with TRBJ1-5; maybe TRBD1 (5 bases). This CDR3 contains 16 residues. Germline assignment: CDR1 DFQATT and CDR2 SNEGSKA (reference sequence). Trimming took 0 bases from V and 2 from J, leaving 14 bases between them. CDR3 bases: TGCAGTGCTAGAGACCCGGAGGGGAAGGGCAATCAGCCCCAGCATTTT. It yields the protein CSARDPEGKGNQPQHF.